In this sample, the clone carrying this T cell receptor (beta chain) turned up a few times. The source of the sample is a study of blood T cells in healthy people across ages. PCR was performed a second time for about 7 to 11 cycles using a sample-barcoded 5' primer and a J-beta primer mix. In TCRdb, the 5' RACE reads were re-called with MiXCR into one record per CDR3 protein. The table shows approximately 600,000 distinct CDR3 sequences, with 45% to 65% occurring only once. Trimming stripped 0 bases from V and 3 bases from J, with 14 bases between. The CDR3 loop spans 16 amino acids. Germline CDR1 is LGHDT and CDR2 is YNNKEL (reference sequence).

The J gene is TRBJ2-5, the V gene TRBV3-1; D is perhaps TRBD2 (6 bases). This sequence originates from a man aged 60 to 69 in good health. Sequencing was done on a sample of blood. The CDR3 nucleotides read TGTGCCAGCAGCCAAGAACCAACGGGGGTCAAAGAGACCCAGTACTTC. Its translation is CASSQEPTGVKETQYF.